A selection of T cell receptor beta chains follows, all from one sample in a study of cytomegalovirus exposure and HLA in healthy donors. Method: immunoSEQ multiplex PCR; TCRdb's copy keeps in-frame clones and lacks some. Of 80,000 to 100,000 clones in the sample, about 88% were seen once. The sample consisted of PBMCs. The receptor source for this set is a man younger than 30 in good health and CMV-seropositive. CDR3s include the opening cysteine and the closing phenylalanine or tryptophan. Each record gives: clone size, V gene, CDR3 protein. Rows give clone size only sometimes, using once, few, many, or a class for an expanded clone.

>NA|TRBV9
CASSAPSGEYYNEQFF
>NA|TRBV19
CASSPGTAGYEQYF
>NA|TRBV29-1
CSALGAVNTEAFF
>NA|TRBV25-1
CASSVPAGQETQYF
>NA|TRBV13
CASSLLSTGDSYGYTF
>NA|TRBV6-1
CASTGENSNQPQHF
>once|TRBV9
CASSPGAGGTEAFF
>NA|TRBV5-4
CASSPGQRNEKLFF
>NA|TRBV5-8
CATLQAGVVYEQYF
>NA|TRBV2
CASSAQNYGYTF
>NA|TRBV27
CASSLLPGIDTEAFF
>few|TRBV4-2
CASSQDWAATNEKLFF
>NA|TRBV9
CASSPQHGGAGRTQQFF
>NA|TRBV5-4
CASSTTDRIYGYTF
>NA|TRBV2
CASCDKTPGQGVNEQFF
>NA|TRBV15
CATSRVLAGGLEQYF
>NA|TRBV29-1
CSVQTETYEQYF
>NA|TRBV7-2
CASSLMRETQYF
>NA|TRBV7-2
CASSLYYKTPYEQYF
>NA|TRBV5-6
CASSLETGGPSSYEQYF